The subject of this entry is one T cell receptor beta chain. The sample originates from a study of blood T cell repertoires in COVID-19. Profiled with immunoSEQ multiplex PCR; TCRdb holds only in-frame clones, not every one. The sample holds 200,000 to 250,000 clones, about nine tenths seen once. CDR1 and CDR2 from the germline V gene are SGHTA and FQGNSA. V was trimmed by 0 bases and J by 2 bases, leaving 9 bases between them. The CDR3 contains 15 residues. The V call is TRBV7-2, the J call TRBJ2-3, with D perhaps TRBD2 (5 bases). This clonotype was sampled from a man aged 60-69 years with acute or convalescent COVID-19. The sample was peripheral blood. The CDR3 protein is CASSLARALTDTQYF. The CDR3 DNA reads TGTGCCAGCAGCTTAGCGAGGGCCCTCACAGATACGCAGTATTTT.